A selection of T cell receptor beta chains follows, all from one sample in a study of blood T cell repertoires in COVID-19. TCRdb keeps only in-frame clones here, not all; method: immunoSEQ multiplex PCR. The sample holds 290,000 or so clones, around 90% seen once. The sequenced material came from PBMCs or T cells enriched from blood (not recorded which). These receptors were collected from a woman in her twenties or thirties who had recovered from COVID-19. Each CDR3 is given with its conserved first and last residue. The order of the fields is D gene, clone size, J gene, V gene, CDR3 protein, CDR3 DNA. A D gene is named only where the DNA matches it firmly. Clone size is given for some rows only: seen once, a few or many times, or a class if the clone is expanded.

>.|.|TRBJ1-5|TRBV3-1/TRBV3-2
CASSQGSAGYSNQPQHF
TGTGCCAGCAGCCAAGGTTCGGCGGGGTATAGCAATCAGCCCCAGCATTTT
>.|.|TRBJ1-1|TRBV25-1
CASSAGHSLNTEAFF
TGTGCCAGCAGTGCGGGACATAGCCTGAACACTGAAGCTTTCTTT
>.|.|TRBJ2-3|TRBV30
CAWSVLARTGADTQYF
TGTGCCTGGAGTGTACTAGCCCGCACCGGCGCAGATACGCAGTATTTT
>TRBD2|.|TRBJ2-1|TRBV4-2
CASSQAGTSGNEQFF
TGTGCCAGCAGCCAGGCTGGGACTAGTGGCAATGAGCAGTTCTTC
>TRBD1|.|TRBJ1-2|TRBV28
CASSFQGAQFDYGYTF
TGTGCCAGCAGTTTCCAGGGGGCGCAATTTGACTATGGCTACACCTTC
>TRBD1|.|TRBJ1-5|TRBV6-2/TRBV6-3
CASSSHDRGNQPQHF
TGTGCCAGCAGTTCACATGACAGGGGCAATCAGCCCCAGCATTTT
>TRBD1|.|TRBJ2-7|TRBV5-6
CASSSGQGNYEQYF
TGTGCCAGCAGCTCGGGACAGGGGAACTACGAGCAGTACTTC
>.|.|TRBJ2-3|TRBV12-5
CASGLPTTDTQYF
TGTGCTAGTGGTTTGCCAACTACAGATACGCAGTATTTT
>TRBD1|.|TRBJ1-1|TRBV24-1
CATSDSGTGEAFF
TGTGCCACCAGTGATTCCGGGACAGGGGAAGCTTTCTTT
>TRBD1|.|TRBJ1-4|TRBV4-2
CASSPSGAGGGEKLFF
TGTGCCAGCAGCCCCTCCGGTGCAGGGGGTGGGGAAAAACTGTTTTTT
>TRBD1|once|TRBJ1-1|TRBV6-6
CASRTGGKWTEAFF
TGTGCCAGCAGAACAGGGGGCAAATGGACTGAAGCTTTCTTT
>.|.|TRBJ2-1|TRBV19
CASSIGDNEQFF
TGTGCCAGTAGTATAGGAGACAATGAGCAGTTCTTC
>.|.|TRBJ2-7|TRBV15
CATSRDAGRSSYEQYF
TGTGCCACCAGCAGAGATGCGGGGAGGTCATCCTACGAGCAGTACTTC
>.|few|TRBJ1-4|TRBV4-1
CASSDFRGMDEKLFF
TGCGCCAGCAGCGACTTTCGGGGGATGGATGAAAAACTGTTTTTT
>TRBD1|.|TRBJ1-1|TRBV30
CAWRTRQGIVNTEAFF
TGTGCCTGGAGGACACGACAGGGTATCGTGAACACTGAAGCTTTCTTT
>TRBD2|.|TRBJ2-7|TRBV30
CAWSKLAAAGEQYF
TGTGCCTGGAGTAAACTAGCGGCTGCCGGGGAGCAGTACTTC
>TRBD1|.|TRBJ1-6|TRBV24-1
CATSGGQGNSPLHF
TGTGCCACCAGTGGGGGACAGGGTAATTCACCCCTCCACTTT
>.|once|TRBJ2-7|TRBV3-1/TRBV3-2
CASKGGSLYEQYF
TGTGCCAGCAAAGGGGGAAGTCTGTACGAGCAGTACTTC
>TRBD2|once|TRBJ2-4|TRBV4-2
CASSQEQLASLAKNIQYF
TGTGCCAGCAGCCAAGAACAACTAGCGAGCCTAGCCAAAAACATTCAGTACTTC
>TRBD1|.|TRBJ2-3|TRBV6-6
CASSRGQASPLLTQYF
TGTGCCAGCAGTCGCGGACAGGCATCCCCCCTCCTTACGCAGTATTTT
>TRBD1|.|TRBJ1-6|TRBV6-6
CASSFPTGNNSPLHF
TGTGCCAGCAGTTTTCCGACAGGGAATAATTCACCCCTCCACTTT
>TRBD2|.|TRBJ2-1|TRBV24-1
CATSDPGTSIHEQFF
TGTGCCACCAGTGATCCCGGGACTAGTATCCATGAGCAGTTCTTC
>TRBD2|once|TRBJ2-5|TRBV5-4
CASSPSPGLAGGPGETQYF
TGTGCCAGCAGCCCATCCCCGGGACTAGCGGGAGGGCCGGGGGAGACCCAGTACTTC
>.|.|TRBJ2-7|TRBV7-2
CASSFYSNTYEQYF
TGTGCCAGCAGCTTCTACAGCAACACCTACGAGCAGTACTTC
>.|.|TRBJ1-1|TRBV5-4
CASSLQGPIEAFF
TGTGCCAGCAGCTTACAGGGTCCCATTGAAGCTTTCTTT
>TRBD1|few|TRBJ1-6|TRBV28
CASSPGGTGWNSPLHF
TGTGCCAGCAGTCCCGGAGGGACAGGGTGGAATTCACCCCTCCACTTT
>TRBD2|.|TRBJ2-4|TRBV4-3
CASSQDIRTSNIQYF
TGCGCCAGCAGCCAAGATATCCGGACTAGTAACATTCAGTACTTC
>TRBD1|.|TRBJ2-1|TRBV9
CASSAHRTGGDNEQFF
TGTGCCAGCAGCGCCCATCGGACAGGGGGGGACAATGAGCAGTTCTTC
>.|.|TRBJ2-7|TRBV28
CASNIGTPYEQYF
TGTGCCAGCAATATAGGGACACCATACGAGCAGTACTTC
>.|.|TRBJ2-7|TRBV18
CASSAPDRASYEQYF
TGTGCCAGCTCAGCACCTGACAGAGCCTCCTACGAGCAGTACTTC
>TRBD1|.|TRBJ1-1|TRBV6-1
CASSAGAGGWNTEAFF
TGTGCCAGCAGTGCGGGGGCAGGGGGCTGGAACACTGAAGCTTTCTTT
>.|.|TRBJ2-7|TRBV5-8
CASTKRQVSSYEQYF
TGTGCCAGCACCAAAAGACAGGTTAGCTCCTACGAGCAGTACTTC
>TRBD1|.|TRBJ1-5|TRBV6-2/TRBV6-3
CASSFLPGGSGNQPQHF
TGTGCCAGCAGTTTTCTCCCAGGGGGCTCAGGCAATCAGCCCCAGCATTTT
>.|.|TRBJ1-4|TRBV2
CASSTEGAPNEKLFF
TGTGCCAGCAGCACTGAGGGAGCTCCTAATGAAAAACTGTTTTTT
>.|.|TRBJ1-6|TRBV6-5
CASSYSGTPYNSPLHF
TGTGCCAGCAGTTACTCGGGGACACCTTATAATTCACCCCTCCACTTT
>TRBD2|.|TRBJ2-2|TRBV4-3
CASSQDPTSGAAPGELFF
TGCGCCAGCAGCCAAGATCCCACTAGCGGAGCGGCCCCCGGGGAGCTGTTTTTT
>.|.|TRBJ2-3|TRBV5-4
CASSLDRAIWTDTQYF
TGTGCCAGCAGCTTGGACAGGGCTATATGGACAGATACGCAGTATTTT
>.|.|TRBJ1-5|TRBV30
CAWSRQASNQPQHF
TGTGCCTGGAGTCGACAGGCTAGCAATCAGCCCCAGCATTTT
>TRBD1|.|TRBJ2-2|TRBV5-1
CASSNGQGVTGELFF
TGCGCCAGCAGCAACGGACAGGGTGTCACCGGGGAGCTGTTCTTT
>TRBD1|.|TRBJ1-5|TRBV5-1
CASSLTGTGGQPQHF
TGCGCCAGCAGCTTGACCGGGACAGGGGGACAGCCCCAGCATTTT
>.|.|TRBJ2-3|TRBV3-1/TRBV3-2
CASSPGPDTQYF
TGTGCCAGCAGTCCAGGGCCAGATACGCAGTATTTT
>TRBD1|.|TRBJ2-2|TRBV6-2/TRBV6-3
CASSYYRTGDTGELFF
TGTGCCAGCAGTTACTATCGGACAGGGGACACCGGGGAGCTGTTTTTT
>TRBD1|once|TRBJ2-7|TRBV5-1
CASSPKPPGQGNSYEQYF
TGCGCCAGCAGCCCGAAACCTCCGGGACAGGGGAACTCCTACGAGCAGTACTTC
>TRBD1|once|TRBJ1-2|TRBV10-3
CAISDRGRGNYGYTF
TGTGCCATCAGTGACAGGGGGCGCGGGAACTATGGCTACACCTTC
>.|.|TRBJ1-2|TRBV11-2
CASSLTDYGYTF
TGTGCCAGCAGCTTAACGGACTATGGCTACACCTTC
>.|.|TRBJ2-5|TRBV5-1
CASSLWQGVETQYF
TGCGCCAGCAGCTTGTGGCAGGGCGTGGAGACCCAGTACTTC
>TRBD2|.|TRBJ2-1|TRBV7-9
CASSLGSGRTYNEQFF
TGTGCCAGCAGCTTAGGGAGCGGGAGGACCTACAATGAGCAGTTCTTC
>TRBD1|.|TRBJ2-7|TRBV20-1
CSASGPGTGLYEQYF
TGCAGTGCTAGTGGCCCCGGGACAGGGCTCTACGAGCAGTACTTC
>TRBD1|.|TRBJ2-7|TRBV5-4
CASSLATGSSYEQYF
TGTGCCAGCAGCTTGGCGACAGGGAGCTCCTACGAGCAGTACTTC
>.|.|TRBJ1-5|TRBV11-1
CANPMWGVDQPQHF
TGTGCCAACCCCATGTGGGGGGTAGATCAGCCCCAGCATTTT